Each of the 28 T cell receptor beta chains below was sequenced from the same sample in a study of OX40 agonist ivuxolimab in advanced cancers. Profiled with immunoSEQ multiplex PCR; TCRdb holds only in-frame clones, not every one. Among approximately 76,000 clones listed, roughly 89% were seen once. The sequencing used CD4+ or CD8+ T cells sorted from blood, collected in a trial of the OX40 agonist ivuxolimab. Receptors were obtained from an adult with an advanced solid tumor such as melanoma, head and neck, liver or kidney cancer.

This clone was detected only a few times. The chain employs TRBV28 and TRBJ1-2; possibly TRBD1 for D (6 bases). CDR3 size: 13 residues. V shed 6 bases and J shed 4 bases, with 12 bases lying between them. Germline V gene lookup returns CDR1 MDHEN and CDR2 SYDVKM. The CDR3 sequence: CASRPGHFYGYTF. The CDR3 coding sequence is TGTGCCAGCAGACCGGGACACTTCTATGGCTACACCTTC.

In DNA form, the CDR3 reads TGTGCCAGCAGATTAACTAGCCCCGATACGCAGTATTTT. Amino acid sequence: CASRLTSPDTQYF. This chain connects TRBV7-9 to TRBJ2-3; D is possibly TRBD2 (6 bases). The CDR3 spans 13 residues. With 6 bases removed from V and 6 bases from J, the gap between germline ends came to 13 bases. Germline-derived CDR1 and CDR2 are SEHNR and FQNEAQ (reference sequence).

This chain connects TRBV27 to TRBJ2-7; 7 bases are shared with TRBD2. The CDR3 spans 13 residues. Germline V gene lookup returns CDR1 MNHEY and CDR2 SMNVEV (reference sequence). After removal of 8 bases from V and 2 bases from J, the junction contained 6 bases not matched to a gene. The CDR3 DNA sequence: TGTGCCAGCCAACCCCGGGGGGCCTACGAGCAGTACTTC. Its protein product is CASQPRGAYEQYF.

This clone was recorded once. The CDR3 loop is CASNAWARTGELFF. In DNA form, the CDR3 reads TGTGCCAGTAATGCGTGGGCGCGGACCGGGGAGCTGTTTTTT. The rearrangement links TRBV19 to TRBJ2-2; D is uncertain. This CDR3 is 14 amino acids long. V gave up 7 bases and J gave up 5 bases, with 14 bases separating them. The germline V gene has CDR1 LNHDA and CDR2 SQIVND (reference sequence).

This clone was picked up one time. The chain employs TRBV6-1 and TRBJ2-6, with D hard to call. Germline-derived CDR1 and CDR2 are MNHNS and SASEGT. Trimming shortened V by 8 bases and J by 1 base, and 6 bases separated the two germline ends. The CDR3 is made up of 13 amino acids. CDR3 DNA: TGTGCCAGCTTTCCTTCTGGGGCCAACGTCCTGACTTTC. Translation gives CASFPSGANVLTF.

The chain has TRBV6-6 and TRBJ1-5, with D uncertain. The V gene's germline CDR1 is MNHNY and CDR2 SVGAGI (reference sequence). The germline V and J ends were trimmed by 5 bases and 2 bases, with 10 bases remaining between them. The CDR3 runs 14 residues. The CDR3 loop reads CASSINGGNQPQHF. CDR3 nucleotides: TGTGCCAGCAGTATTAACGGCGGCAATCAGCCCCAGCATTTT.

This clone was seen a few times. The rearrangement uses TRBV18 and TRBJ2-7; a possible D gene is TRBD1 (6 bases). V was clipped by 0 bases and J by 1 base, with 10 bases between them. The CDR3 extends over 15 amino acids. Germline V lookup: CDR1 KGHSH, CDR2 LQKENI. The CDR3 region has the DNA TGTGCCAGCTCACCACCGGGACATAGGTCCTACGAGCAGTACTTC. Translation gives CASSPPGHRSYEQYF. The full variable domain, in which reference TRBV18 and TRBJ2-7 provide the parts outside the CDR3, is NAGVMQNPRHLVRRRGQEARLRCSPMKGHSHVYWYRQLPEEGLKFMVYLQKENIIDESGMPKERFSAEFPKEGPSILRIQQVVRGDSAAYFCASSPPGHRSYEQYFGPGTRLTVT.

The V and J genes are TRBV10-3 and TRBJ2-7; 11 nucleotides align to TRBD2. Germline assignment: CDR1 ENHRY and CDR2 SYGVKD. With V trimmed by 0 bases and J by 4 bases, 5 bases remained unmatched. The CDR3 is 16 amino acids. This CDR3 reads CAISESISGRGYEQYF. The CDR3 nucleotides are TGTGCCATCAGTGAGTCGATTAGCGGGAGGGGATACGAGCAGTACTTC.

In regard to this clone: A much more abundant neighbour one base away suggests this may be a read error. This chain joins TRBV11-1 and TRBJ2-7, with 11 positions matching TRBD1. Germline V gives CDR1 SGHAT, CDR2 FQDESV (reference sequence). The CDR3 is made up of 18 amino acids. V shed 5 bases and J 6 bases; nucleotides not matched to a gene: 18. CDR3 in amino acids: CASSHPSGQGAHGGEQYF. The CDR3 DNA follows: TGTGCCAGCAGCCACCCCTCCGGACAGGGGGCTCATGGTGGCGAGCAGTACTTC.

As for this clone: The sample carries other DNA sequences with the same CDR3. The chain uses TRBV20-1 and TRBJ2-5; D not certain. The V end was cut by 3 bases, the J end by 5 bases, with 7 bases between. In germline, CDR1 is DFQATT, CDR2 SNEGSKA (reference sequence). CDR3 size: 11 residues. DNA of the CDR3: TGCAGTGCTAGCCGACTGGAGACCCAGTACTTC. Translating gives CSASRLETQYF.

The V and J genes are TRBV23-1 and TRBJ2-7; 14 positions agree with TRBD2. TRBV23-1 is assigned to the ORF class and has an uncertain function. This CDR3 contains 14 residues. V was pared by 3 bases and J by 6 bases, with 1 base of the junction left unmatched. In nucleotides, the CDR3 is TGCGCCAGCAGTCATGGGACTAGCGGGAGCGAGCAGTACTTC. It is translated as CASSHGTSGSEQYF.

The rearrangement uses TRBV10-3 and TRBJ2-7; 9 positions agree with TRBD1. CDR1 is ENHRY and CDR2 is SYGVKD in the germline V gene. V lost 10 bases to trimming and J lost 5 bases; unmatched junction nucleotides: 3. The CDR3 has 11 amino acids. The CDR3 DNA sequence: TGTGCCAGCGGGACAGGGAACGAGCAGTACTTC. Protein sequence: CASGTGNEQYF.

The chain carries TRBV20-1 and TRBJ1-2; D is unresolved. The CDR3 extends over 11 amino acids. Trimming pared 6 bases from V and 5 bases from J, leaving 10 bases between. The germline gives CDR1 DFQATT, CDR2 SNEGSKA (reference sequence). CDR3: CSALEPYGYTF. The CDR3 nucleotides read TGCAGTGCCTTGGAACCATATGGCTACACCTTC.

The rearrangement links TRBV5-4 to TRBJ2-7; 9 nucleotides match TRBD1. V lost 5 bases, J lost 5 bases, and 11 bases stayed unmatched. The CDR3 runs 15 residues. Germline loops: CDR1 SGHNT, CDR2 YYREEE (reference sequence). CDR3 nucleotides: TGTGCCAGCAGGGTATGGGGACAGGGTTTTAACGAGCAGTACTTC. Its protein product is CASRVWGQGFNEQYF.

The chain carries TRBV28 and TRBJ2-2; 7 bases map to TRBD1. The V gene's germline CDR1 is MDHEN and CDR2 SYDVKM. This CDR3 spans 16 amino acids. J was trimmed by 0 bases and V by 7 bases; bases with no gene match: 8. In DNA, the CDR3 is TGTGCCAGCATAGGGACAGCCGCCACGAACACCGGGGAGCTGTTTTTT. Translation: CASIGTAATNTGELFF.

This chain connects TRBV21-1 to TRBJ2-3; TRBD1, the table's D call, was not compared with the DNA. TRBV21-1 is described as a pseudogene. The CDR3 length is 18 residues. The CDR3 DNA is TGTGCCAGCAGCAAAATCCGACCACAGGGAATTGGGACAGATACGCAGTATTTT. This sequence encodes CASSKIRPQGIGTDTQYF.

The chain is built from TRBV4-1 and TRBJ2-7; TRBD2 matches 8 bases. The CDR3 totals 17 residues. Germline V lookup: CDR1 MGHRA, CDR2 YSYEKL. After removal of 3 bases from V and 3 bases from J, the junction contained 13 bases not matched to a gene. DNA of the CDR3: TGCGCCAGCAGCCAGGAGACCTACAGCGGGAGAGGCTACGAGCAGTACTTC. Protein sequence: CASSQETYSGRGYEQYF.

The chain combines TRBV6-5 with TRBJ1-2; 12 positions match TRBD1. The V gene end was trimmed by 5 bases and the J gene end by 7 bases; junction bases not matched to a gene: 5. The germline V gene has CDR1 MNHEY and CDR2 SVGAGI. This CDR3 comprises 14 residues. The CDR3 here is CASSRGQGAGGYTF. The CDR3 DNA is TGTGCCAGCAGTAGGGGACAGGGGGCGGGTGGCTACACCTTC.

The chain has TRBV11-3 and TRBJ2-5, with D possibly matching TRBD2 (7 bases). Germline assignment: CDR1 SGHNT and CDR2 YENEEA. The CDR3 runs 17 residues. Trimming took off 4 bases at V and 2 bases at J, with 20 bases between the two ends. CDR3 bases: TGTGCCAGCAGCTCAAGCAAATACGGGGGGCGGCAAGAGACCCAGTACTTC. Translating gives CASSSSKYGGRQETQYF.

This CDR3 is CASSFRQGAPNEKLFF. CDR3 in DNA: TGTGCCAGCAGTTTCCGACAGGGAGCACCTAATGAAAAACTGTTTTTT. The chain combines TRBV28 with TRBJ1-4, with 7 bases that match TRBD1. CDR3 length equals 16 residues. CDR1 is MDHEN and CDR2 is SYDVKM in the germline V gene. The V gene end was trimmed by 3 bases and the J gene end by 3 bases; junction bases not matched to a gene: 7.

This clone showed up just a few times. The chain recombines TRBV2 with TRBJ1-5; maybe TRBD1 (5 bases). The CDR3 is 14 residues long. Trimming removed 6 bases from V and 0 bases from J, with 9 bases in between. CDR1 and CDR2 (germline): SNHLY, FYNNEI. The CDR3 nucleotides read TGTGCCAGCAGATGGGGGGATAGCAATCAGCCCCAGCATTTT. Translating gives CASRWGDSNQPQHF.

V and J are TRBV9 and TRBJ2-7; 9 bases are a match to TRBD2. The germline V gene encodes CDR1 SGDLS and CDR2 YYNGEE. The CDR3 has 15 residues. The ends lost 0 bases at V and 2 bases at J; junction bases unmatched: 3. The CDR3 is CASSVEAGGAYEQYF. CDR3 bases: TGTGCCAGCAGCGTAGAGGCGGGGGGGGCCTACGAGCAGTACTTC.

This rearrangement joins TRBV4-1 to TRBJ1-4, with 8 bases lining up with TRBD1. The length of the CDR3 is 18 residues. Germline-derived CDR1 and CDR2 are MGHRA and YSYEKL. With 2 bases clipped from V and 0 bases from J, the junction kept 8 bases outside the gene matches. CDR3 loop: CASSQQGAAVSTNEKLFF. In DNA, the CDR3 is TGCGCCAGCAGCCAACAGGGGGCGGCGGTCTCAACTAATGAAAAACTGTTTTTT.

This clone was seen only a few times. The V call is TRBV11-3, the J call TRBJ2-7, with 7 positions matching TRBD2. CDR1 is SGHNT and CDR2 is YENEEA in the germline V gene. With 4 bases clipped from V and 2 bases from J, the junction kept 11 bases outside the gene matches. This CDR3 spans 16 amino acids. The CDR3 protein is CASSSPLAGAPYEQYF. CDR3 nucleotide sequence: TGTGCCAGCAGCTCCCCCCTTGCGGGAGCCCCCTACGAGCAGTACTTC.

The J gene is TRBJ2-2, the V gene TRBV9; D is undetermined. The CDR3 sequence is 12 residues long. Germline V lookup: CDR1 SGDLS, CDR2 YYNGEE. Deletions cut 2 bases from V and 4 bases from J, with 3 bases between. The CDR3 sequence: CASSVTTGELFF. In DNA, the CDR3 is TGTGCCAGCAGCGTTACCACCGGGGAGCTGTTTTTT.

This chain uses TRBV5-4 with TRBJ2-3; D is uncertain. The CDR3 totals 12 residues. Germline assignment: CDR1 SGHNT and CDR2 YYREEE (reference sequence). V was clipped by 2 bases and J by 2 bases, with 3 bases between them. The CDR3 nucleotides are TGTGCCAGCAGCTTCCCCACAGATACGCAGTATTTT. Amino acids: CASSFPTDTQYF.

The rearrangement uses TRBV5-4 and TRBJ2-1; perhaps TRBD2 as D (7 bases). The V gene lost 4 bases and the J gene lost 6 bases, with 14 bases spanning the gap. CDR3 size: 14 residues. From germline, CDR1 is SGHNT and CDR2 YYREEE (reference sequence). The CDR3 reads CASSAGGPGNEQFF. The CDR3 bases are TGTGCCAGCAGCGCCGGGGGGCCCGGCAATGAGCAGTTCTTC.

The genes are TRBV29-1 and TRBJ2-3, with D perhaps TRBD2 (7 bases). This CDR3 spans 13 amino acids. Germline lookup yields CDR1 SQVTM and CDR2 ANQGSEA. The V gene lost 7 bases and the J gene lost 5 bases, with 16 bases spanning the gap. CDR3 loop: CSASQGRGDTQYF. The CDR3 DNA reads TGCAGCGCCTCCCAGGGGAGGGGAGATACGCAGTATTTT.